This T cell receptor beta chain came from a study of shared clonotypes between healthy human individuals. Study summary: Donors, aged 18 to 49, were a couple of women and three men.

An even split of each subset's genomic DNA across several immunoSEQ plates was performed. TCRdb keeps only in-frame clones here, not all; method: immunoSEQ multiplex PCR. The data show approximately 810,000 clones, over 90% seen once. V gave up 0 bases and J gave up 4 bases, with 12 bases separating them. Germline V CDR1 and CDR2: MNHEY, SVGAGI. There are 15 residues in the CDR3. The naive CD8 subset, CD45RO-negative cells positively selected for CCR7, excluded terminally differentiated effector memory CD45RA+ cells. The receptor was isolated from a man aged 25 to 45 in good health. The material sequenced was naive CD8+ T cells sorted from blood. The rearrangement uses TRBV6-5 and TRBJ1-1; D is unclear. Here the CDR3 DNA reads TGTGCCAGCAGTTACTCGATGGCTCCGGGCACTGAAGCTTTCTTT. Encoded protein: CASSYSMAPGTEAFF.